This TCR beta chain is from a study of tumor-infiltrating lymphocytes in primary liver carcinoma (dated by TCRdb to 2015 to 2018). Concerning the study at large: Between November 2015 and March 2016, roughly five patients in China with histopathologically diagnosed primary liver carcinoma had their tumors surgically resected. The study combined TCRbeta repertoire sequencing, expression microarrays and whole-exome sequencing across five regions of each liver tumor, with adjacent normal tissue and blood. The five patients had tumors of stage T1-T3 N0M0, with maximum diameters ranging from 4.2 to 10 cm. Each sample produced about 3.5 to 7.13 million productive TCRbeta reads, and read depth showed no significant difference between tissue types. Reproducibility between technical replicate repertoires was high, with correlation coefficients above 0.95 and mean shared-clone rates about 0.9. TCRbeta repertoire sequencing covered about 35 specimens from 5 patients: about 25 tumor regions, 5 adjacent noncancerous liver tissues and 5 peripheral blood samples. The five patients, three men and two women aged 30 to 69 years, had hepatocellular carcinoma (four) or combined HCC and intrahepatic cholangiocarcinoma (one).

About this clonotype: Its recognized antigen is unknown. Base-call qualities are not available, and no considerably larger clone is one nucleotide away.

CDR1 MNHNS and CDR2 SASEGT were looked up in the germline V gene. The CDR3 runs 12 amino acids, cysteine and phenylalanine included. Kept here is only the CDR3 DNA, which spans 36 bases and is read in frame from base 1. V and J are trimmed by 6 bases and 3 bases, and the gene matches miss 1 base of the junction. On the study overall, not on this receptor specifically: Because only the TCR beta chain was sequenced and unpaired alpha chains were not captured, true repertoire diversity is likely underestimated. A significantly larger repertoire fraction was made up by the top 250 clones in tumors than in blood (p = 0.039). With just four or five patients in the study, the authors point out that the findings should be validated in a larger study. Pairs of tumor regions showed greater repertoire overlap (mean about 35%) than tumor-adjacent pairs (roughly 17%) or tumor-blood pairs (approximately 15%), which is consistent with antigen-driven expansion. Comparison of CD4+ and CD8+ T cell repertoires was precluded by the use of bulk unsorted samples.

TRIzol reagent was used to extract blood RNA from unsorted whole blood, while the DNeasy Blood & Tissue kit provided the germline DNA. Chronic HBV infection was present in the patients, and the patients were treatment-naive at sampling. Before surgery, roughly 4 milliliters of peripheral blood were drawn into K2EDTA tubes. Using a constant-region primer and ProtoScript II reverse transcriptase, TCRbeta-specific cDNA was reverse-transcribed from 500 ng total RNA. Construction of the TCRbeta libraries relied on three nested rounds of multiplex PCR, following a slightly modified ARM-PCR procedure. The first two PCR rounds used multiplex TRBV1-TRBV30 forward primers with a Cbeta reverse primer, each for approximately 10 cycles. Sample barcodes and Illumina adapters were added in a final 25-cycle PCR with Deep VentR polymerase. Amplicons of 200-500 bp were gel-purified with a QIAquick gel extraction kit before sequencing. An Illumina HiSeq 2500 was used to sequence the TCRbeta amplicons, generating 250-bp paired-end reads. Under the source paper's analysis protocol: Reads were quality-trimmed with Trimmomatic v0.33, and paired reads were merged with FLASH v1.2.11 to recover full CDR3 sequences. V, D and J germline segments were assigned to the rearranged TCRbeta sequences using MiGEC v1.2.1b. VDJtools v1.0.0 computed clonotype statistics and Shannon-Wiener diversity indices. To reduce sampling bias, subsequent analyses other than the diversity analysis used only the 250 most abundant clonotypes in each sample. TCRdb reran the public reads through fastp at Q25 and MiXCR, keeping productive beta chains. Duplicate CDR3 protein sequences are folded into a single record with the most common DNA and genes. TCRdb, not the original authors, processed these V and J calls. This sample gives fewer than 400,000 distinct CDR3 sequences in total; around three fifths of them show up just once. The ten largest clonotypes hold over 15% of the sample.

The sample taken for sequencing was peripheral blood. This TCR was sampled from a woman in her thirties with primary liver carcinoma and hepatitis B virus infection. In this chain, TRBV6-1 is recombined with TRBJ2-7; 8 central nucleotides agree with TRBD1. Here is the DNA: TGTGCCAGCAGGGGACAGGTCTACGAGCAGTACTTC. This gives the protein CASRGQVYEQYF.